This TCR beta chain was captured by sequencing in a study of CD8 T cells in ankylosing spondylitis. Whole-study findings and limits: There was a TCR beta motif, made of several highly homologous variants, that appeared characteristic of ankylosing spondylitis blood. Matched ankylosing spondylitis synovial fluid reportedly contained a significantly enriched population of disease-linked clones. Certain motif variants had earlier appeared in reactive arthritis synovial fluid and blood.

This clonotype was detected ten times or more. Its antigen is not identified. The CDR3 is made up of 15 amino acids. Germline V gene data show CDR1 as SGDLS and CDR2 as YYNGEE. Unmatched junction bases numbered 6, after V lost 3 bases and J lost 1 base. As the method for making TCR beta libraries, quantitative 5'-RACE with molecular barcodes was used. TCRdb itself ran the 5' RACE reads through MiXCR, one entry per CDR3 protein. The sample lists about 25,000 distinct CDR3 sequences; under 3% were seen once. The sequence was obtained from a female donor with ankylosing spondylitis or in good health (not recorded which). This chain connects TRBV9 to TRBJ2-5, with 7 positions matching TRBD2. The sequencing sample was made of blood, either unsorted or a sorted T cell fraction (not recorded which). The chain's CDR3 is CASSGLAGPQETQYF. In DNA, the CDR3 is TGTGCCAGCAGCGGATTAGCGGGTCCCCAAGAGACCCAGTACTTC. Full variable domain (remainder filled in from reference TRBV9 and TRBJ2-5): DSGVTQTPKHLITATGQRVTLRCSPRSGDLSVYWYQQSLDQGLQFLIQYYNGEERAKGNILERFSAQQFPDLHSELNLSSLELGDSALYFCASSGLAGPQETQYFGPGTRLLVL.